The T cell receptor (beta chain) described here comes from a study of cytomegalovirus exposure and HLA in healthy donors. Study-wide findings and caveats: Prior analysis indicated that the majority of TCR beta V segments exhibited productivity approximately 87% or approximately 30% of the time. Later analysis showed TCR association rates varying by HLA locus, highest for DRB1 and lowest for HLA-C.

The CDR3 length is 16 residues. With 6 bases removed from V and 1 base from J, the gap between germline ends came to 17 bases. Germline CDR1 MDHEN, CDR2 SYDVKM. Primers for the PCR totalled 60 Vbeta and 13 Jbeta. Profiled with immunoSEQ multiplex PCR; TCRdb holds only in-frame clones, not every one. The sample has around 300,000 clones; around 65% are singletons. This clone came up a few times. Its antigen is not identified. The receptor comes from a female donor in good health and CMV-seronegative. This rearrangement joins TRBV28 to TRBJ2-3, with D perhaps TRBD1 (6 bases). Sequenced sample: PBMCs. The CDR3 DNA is TGTGCCAGCAGCTCCGCAGGGGCAGGGGGCACAGATACGCAGTATTTT. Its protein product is CASSSAGAGGTDTQYF.